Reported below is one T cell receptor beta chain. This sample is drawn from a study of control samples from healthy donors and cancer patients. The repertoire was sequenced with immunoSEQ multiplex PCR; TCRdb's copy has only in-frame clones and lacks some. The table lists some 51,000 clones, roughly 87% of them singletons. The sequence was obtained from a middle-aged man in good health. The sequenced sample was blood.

CDR3 loop: CASSRSFTGPSTDTQYF. CDR3 nucleotides: TGCGCCAGCAGCCGTTCATTTACAGGCCCGAGCACAGATACGCAGTATTTT. The rearrangement joins TRBV5-1 to TRBJ2-3, with a possible D match to TRBD1 (5 bases). Germline V gene sequence: CDR1 SGHRS, CDR2 YFSETQ. The CDR3 contains 17 residues. V was shortened by 4 bases and J by 0 bases, with 18 bases between the two germline ends.